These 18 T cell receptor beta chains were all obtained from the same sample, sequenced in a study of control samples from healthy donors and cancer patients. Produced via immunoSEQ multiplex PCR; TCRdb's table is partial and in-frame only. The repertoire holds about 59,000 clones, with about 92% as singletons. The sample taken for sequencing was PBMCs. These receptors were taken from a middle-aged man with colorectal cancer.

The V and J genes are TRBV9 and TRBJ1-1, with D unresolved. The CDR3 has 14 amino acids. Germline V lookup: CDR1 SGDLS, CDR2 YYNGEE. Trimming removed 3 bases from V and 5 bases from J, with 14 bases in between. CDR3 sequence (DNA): TGTGCCAGCAGCGCGGAGGGAGAGGGTACTGAAGCTTTCTTT. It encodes CASSAEGEGTEAFF.

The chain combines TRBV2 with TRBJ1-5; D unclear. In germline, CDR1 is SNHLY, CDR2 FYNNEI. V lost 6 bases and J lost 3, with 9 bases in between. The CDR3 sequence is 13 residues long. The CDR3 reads CASRPVFNQPQHF. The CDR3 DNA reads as TGTGCCAGCAGACCGGTGTTCAATCAGCCCCAGCATTTT.

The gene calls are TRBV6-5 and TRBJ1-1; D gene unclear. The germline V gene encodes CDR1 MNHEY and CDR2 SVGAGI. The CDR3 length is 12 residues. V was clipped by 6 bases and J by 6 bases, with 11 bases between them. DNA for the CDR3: TGTGCCAGCAGGGGTAGGACCGCTGAAGCTTTCTTT. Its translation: CASRGRTAEAFF.

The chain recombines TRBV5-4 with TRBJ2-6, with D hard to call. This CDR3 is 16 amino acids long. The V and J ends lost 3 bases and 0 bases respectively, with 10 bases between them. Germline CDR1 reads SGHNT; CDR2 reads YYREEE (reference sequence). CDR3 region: CASSSDPDSGANVLTF. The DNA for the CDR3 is TGTGCCAGCAGCTCTGACCCCGACTCTGGGGCCAACGTCCTGACTTTC.

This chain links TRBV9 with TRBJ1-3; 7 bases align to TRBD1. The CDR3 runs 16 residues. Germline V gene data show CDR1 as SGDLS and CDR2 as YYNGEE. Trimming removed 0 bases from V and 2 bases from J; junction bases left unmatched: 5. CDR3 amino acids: CASSVGRTGAGNTIYF. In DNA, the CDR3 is TGTGCCAGCAGCGTAGGGCGAACAGGGGCTGGAAACACCATATATTTT. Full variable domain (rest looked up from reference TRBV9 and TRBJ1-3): DSGVTQTPKHLITATGQRVTLRCSPRSGDLSVYWYQQSLDQGLQFLIQYYNGEERAKGNILERFSAQQFPDLHSELNLSSLELGDSALYFCASSVGRTGAGNTIYFGEGSWLTVV.

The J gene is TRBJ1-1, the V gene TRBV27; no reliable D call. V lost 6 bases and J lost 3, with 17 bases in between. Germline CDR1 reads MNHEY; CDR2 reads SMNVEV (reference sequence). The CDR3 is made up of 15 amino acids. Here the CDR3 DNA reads TGTGCCAGCAGACCCATGACGGGTGCGTACACTGAAGCTTTCTTT. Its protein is CASRPMTGAYTEAFF.

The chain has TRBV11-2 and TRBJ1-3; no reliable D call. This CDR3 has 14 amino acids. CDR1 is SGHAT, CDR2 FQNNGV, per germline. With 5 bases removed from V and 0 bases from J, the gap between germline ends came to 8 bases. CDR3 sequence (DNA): TGTGCCAGCAGCCTAGCCGACTCTGGAAACACCATATATTTT. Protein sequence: CASSLADSGNTIYF.

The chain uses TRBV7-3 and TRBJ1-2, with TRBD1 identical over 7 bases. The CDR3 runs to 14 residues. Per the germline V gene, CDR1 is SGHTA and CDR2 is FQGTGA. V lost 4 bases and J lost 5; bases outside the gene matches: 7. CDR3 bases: TGTGCCAGCAGCTCAGGACAGGTTGGGTATGGCTACACCTTC. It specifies CASSSGQVGYGYTF. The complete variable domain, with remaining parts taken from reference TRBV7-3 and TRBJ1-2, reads GAGVSQTPSNKVTEKGKYVELRCDPISGHTALYWYRQSLGQGPEFLIYFQGTGAADDSGLPNDRFFAVRPEGSVSTLKIQRTERGDSAVYLCASSSGQVGYGYTFGSGTRLTVV.

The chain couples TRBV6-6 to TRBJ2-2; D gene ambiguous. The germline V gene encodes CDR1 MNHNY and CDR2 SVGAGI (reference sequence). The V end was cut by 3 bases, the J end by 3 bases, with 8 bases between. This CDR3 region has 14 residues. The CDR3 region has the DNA TGTGCCAGCAGTTATAATGGGGACACCGGGGAGCTGTTTTTT. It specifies CASSYNGDTGELFF.

The DNA for the CDR3 is TGTGCCAGCACCTCGGGACTTCGTACCTACGAGCAGTACTTC. The encoded protein is CASTSGLRTYEQYF. This chain connects TRBV7-9 to TRBJ2-7; the D gene is possibly TRBD2 (6 bases). Trimming pared 7 bases from V and 2 bases from J, leaving 15 bases between. There are 14 residues in the CDR3. CDR1 is SEHNR, CDR2 FQNEAQ, per germline (reference sequence).

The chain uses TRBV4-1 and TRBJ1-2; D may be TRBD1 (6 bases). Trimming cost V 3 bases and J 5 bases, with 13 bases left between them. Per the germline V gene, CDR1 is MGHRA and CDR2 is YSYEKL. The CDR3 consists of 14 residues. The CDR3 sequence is CASSHGTGLYGYTF. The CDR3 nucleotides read TGCGCCAGCAGCCATGGAACAGGGCTTTATGGCTACACCTTC.

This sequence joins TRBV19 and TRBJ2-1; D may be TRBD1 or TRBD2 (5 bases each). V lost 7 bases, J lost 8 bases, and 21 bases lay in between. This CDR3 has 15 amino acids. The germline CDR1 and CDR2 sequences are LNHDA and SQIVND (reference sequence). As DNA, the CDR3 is TGTGCCAGTACAGTGTCAGGGCGGGCCGGGGATGAGCAGTTCTTC. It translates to CASTVSGRAGDEQFF. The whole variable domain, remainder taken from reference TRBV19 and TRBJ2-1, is DGGITQSPKYLFRKEGQNVTLSCEQNLNHDAMYWYRQDPGQGLRLIYYSQIVNDFQKGDIAEGYSVSREKKESFPLTVTSAQKNPTAFYLCASTVSGRAGDEQFFGPGTRLTVL.

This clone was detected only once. Here the CDR3 DNA reads TGCGCCAGCAGCCAAGATTTCTCAAGCCAAGAGACCCAGTACTTC. Its translation is CASSQDFSSQETQYF. The chain employs TRBV4-3 and TRBJ2-5, with D unresolved. The CDR3 contains 15 residues. Germline V lookup: CDR1 LGHNA, CDR2 YSLEER. V was cut by 0 bases and J by 1 base, with 9 bases left in between.

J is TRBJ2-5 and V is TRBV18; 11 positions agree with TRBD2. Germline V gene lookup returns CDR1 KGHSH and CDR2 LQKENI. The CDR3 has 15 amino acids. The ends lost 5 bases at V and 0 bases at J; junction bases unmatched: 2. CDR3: CASSRTSGYQETQYF. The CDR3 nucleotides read TGTGCCAGCTCAAGGACTAGCGGGTACCAAGAGACCCAGTACTTC.

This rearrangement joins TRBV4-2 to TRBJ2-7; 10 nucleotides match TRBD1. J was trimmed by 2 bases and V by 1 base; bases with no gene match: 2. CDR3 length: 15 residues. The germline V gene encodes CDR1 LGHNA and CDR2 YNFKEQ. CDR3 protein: CASSQAGTGAYEQYF. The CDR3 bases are TGTGCCAGCAGCCAAGCCGGGACAGGGGCCTACGAGCAGTACTTC.

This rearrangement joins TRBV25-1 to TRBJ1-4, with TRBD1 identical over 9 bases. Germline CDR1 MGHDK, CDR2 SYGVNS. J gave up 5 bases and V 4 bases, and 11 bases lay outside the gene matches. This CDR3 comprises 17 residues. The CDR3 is CASSASGTGYANEKLFF. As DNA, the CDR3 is TGTGCCAGCAGTGCGTCCGGGACAGGGTATGCGAATGAAAAACTGTTTTTT.

Here the CDR3 reads CASSLDGGGRETQYF. CDR3 in DNA: TGTGCCAGCAGCTTAGACGGGGGGGGGCGAGAGACCCAGTACTTC. This chain uses TRBV11-2 with TRBJ2-5; the match to TRBD2 covers 8 bases. Unmatched junction bases numbered 4, after V lost 0 bases and J lost 4 bases. Per germline, CDR1 SGHAT and CDR2 FQNNGV. CDR3 length equals 15 residues.

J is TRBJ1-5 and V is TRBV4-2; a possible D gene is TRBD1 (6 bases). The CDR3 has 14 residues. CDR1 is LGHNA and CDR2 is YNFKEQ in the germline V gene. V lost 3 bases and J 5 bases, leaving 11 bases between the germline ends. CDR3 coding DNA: TGTGCCAGCAGCCAGGGGGCAGGGGATCAGCCCCAGCATTTT. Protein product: CASSQGAGDQPQHF.